This T cell receptor beta chain was found in a study of blood T cells in healthy people across ages. Overall study results and limits: With age, beta diversity per million T cells declined roughly linearly, significantly by 40.

Points on this clonotype: The antigen is unknown.

The CDR3 has 15 residues. The germline CDR1 and CDR2 sequences are MDHEN and SYDVKM. Between the trimmed V and J ends, which lost 4 bases and 5 bases, there was a span of 16 bases. PCR was performed a second time for about 7 to 12 cycles using a sample-barcoded 5' primer and a J-beta primer mix. Every cDNA molecule bore a tag from a template-switch adaptor containing 12 random nucleotides. Each CDR3 protein is one row after TCRdb ran MiXCR on the 5' RACE reads. This table holds about 580,000 distinct CDR3 sequences, about 45% found once. The TCR sequence derives from an elderly man in good health. The sequenced sample was blood. The chain is built from TRBV28 and TRBJ2-3; weak D call: TRBD2 (5 bases). Here the CDR3 DNA reads TGTGCCAGCAGTTGGGAGAGGGCCGGGGTAGATACGCAGTATTTT. Amino acid sequence: CASSWERAGVDTQYF. The full variable domain, rest sourced from reference TRBV28 and TRBJ2-3, is DVKVTQSSRYLVKRTGEKVFLECVQDMDHENMFWYRQDPGLGLRLIYFSYDVKMKEKGDIPEGYSVSREKKERFSLILESASTNQTSMYLCASSWERAGVDTQYFGPGTRLTVL.